The source of this T cell receptor (beta chain) is a study of shared clonotypes between healthy human individuals. V was clipped by 7 bases and J by 7 bases, with 13 bases between them. Germline V CDR1 and CDR2: MDHEN, SYDVKM. The CDR3 loop spans 12 amino acids. The sample holds a few counts of this clone. Sequencing used immunoSEQ multiplex PCR; TCRdb keeps in-frame clones, though not all of them. The sample has around 2.5 million clones, approximately 94% seen once. V gene TRBV28 combines with J gene TRBJ1-1; D gene unclear. The source is a man aged 18 to 29 in good health. Some clones in this sample may be carry-over from other donors' samples. Source material: naive CD4+ T cells from PBMCs. This sample's subset: CD45RA+ positively selected. CDR3 protein: CASTSRLFEAFF. The CDR3 DNA is TGTGCCAGCACCTCGAGGCTATTTGAAGCTTTCTTT.